The table lists the clone carrying this T cell receptor beta chain with a few counts. Its target is not known. The sample is drawn from a study of beta chain features in type 1 diabetes. Findings and caveats of the study: Among patients, naive, central memory and Treg TCRB repertoires appeared more similar than among healthy donors. Insertions were fewer and deletions more numerous at VDJ junctions in type 1 diabetes patients. Across all four CD4+ subsets, people with type 1 diabetes showed modestly shorter TCRB CDR3s.

Germline CDR1 reads SEHNR; CDR2 reads FQNEAQ (reference sequence). There are 15 residues in the CDR3. Deletions cut 1 base from V and 2 bases from J, with 12 bases between. Expressed TCRB transcripts were sequenced because the isolated RNA had all been reverse transcribed beforehand. The table came from immunoSEQ multiplex PCR; TCRdb's copy has only in-frame clones and leaves some out. The sample lists about 23,000 clones, 55% to 75% occurring once. The chain joins TRBV7-9 to TRBJ2-7, with TRBD2 as a possible D gene (6 bases). Sequencing was performed on Tregs from blood. The TCR sequence derives from a man younger than 35 with type 1 diabetes. CDR3 nucleotides: TGTGCCAGCAGCTTAGGTAGCGGCCCTACCTACGAGCAGTACTTC. Its protein is CASSLGSGPTYEQYF.